The rows below give T cell receptor beta chains drawn from one sample of a study of T-cell reconstitution after alpha-beta-depleted transplantation in children. One entry per CDR3 protein results from TCRdb running MiXCR on the PCR reads. The sample lists some 590,000 distinct CDR3 sequences; under 12% were seen once. Sequencing used PBMCs from the stem cell graft donor, obtained from the stem cell graft. The origin of the receptors is a human donor who donated a stem cell graft to a child with acute myeloid leukemia. Each CDR3 is given with its conserved first and last residue. Each record gives: CDR3 protein, CDR3 DNA, J gene, D gene, V gene, clone size. The D gene is left open where the match is weak. Where a row states a size, it is once, few, many or the class of an expanded clone; other rows omit it.

CDR3aa: CAVAGQGNEQFF
CDR3nt: TGTGCCGTCGCCGGCCAGGGCAATGAGCAGTTCTTC
j_gene: TRBJ2-1
d_gene: NA
v_gene: TRBV3-1
abundance: NA

CDR3aa: CASSLIGQSYEQYF
CDR3nt: TGTGCCAGCAGCCTAATCGGACAGTCCTACGAGCAGTACTTC
j_gene: TRBJ2-7
d_gene: NA
v_gene: TRBV6-2/TRBV6-3
abundance: NA

CDR3aa: CASSLKPGELFF
CDR3nt: TGTGCCAGCAGTCTGAAACCCGGGGAGCTGTTTTTT
j_gene: TRBJ2-2
d_gene: NA
v_gene: TRBV28
abundance: NA

CDR3aa: CASSRQGLRSNQPQHF
CDR3nt: TGTGCCAGCAGCCGACAGGGACTCAGGAGCAATCAGCCCCAGCATTTT
j_gene: TRBJ1-5
d_gene: TRBD1
v_gene: TRBV3-1
abundance: many

CDR3aa: CSGGLGGTEAFF
CDR3nt: TGCAGCGGGGGCCTTGGGGGCACTGAAGCTTTCTTT
j_gene: TRBJ1-1
d_gene: NA
v_gene: TRBV29-1
abundance: many

CDR3aa: CASSYSNPFSEAFF
CDR3nt: TGTGCCAGCAGTTACTCGAATCCCTTCTCAGAAGCTTTCTTT
j_gene: TRBJ1-1
d_gene: NA
v_gene: TRBV6-2/TRBV6-3
abundance: few

CDR3aa: CASSLGTSGITDTQYF
CDR3nt: TGCGCCAGCAGCTTGGGGACTAGCGGGATTACAGATACGCAGTATTTT
j_gene: TRBJ2-3
d_gene: TRBD2
v_gene: TRBV5-1
abundance: many

CDR3aa: CATGWAYEQYF
CDR3nt: TGTGCCACAGGGTGGGCCTACGAGCAGTACTTC
j_gene: TRBJ2-7
d_gene: NA
v_gene: TRBV28
abundance: NA

CDR3aa: CASGRGAEQFF
CDR3nt: TGTGCCAGTGGGAGGGGAGCTGAGCAGTTCTTC
j_gene: TRBJ2-1
d_gene: TRBD2
v_gene: TRBV15
abundance: NA

CDR3aa: CASSLGVLAGGLNAQYF
CDR3nt: TGTGCCAGCAGCTTGGGGGTTCTAGCCGGGGGGCTCAACGCGCAGTACTTC
j_gene: TRBJ2-7
d_gene: NA
v_gene: TRBV5-6
abundance: NA

CDR3aa: CASSPGQGVKETQYF
CDR3nt: TGTGCCAGCAGCCCCGGACAGGGGGTTAAAGAGACCCAGTACTTC
j_gene: TRBJ2-5
d_gene: TRBD1
v_gene: TRBV9
abundance: few

CDR3aa: CASTSLGTGTTNEYF
CDR3nt: TGTGCCAGCACCTCCTTAGGGACAGGGACCACTAATGAGTACTTC
j_gene: TRBJ2-7
d_gene: TRBD1
v_gene: TRBV28
abundance: many

CDR3aa: CASSKPGTSGGEQYF
CDR3nt: TGTGCCAGCAGTAAACCCGGGACTAGCGGGGGAGAGCAGTACTTC
j_gene: TRBJ2-7
d_gene: TRBD2
v_gene: TRBV6-1
abundance: many

CDR3aa: CASSLSDSGSGEQYF
CDR3nt: TGTGCCAGCAGTTTATCGGACTCGGGGTCAGGCGAGCAGTACTTC
j_gene: TRBJ2-7
d_gene: NA
v_gene: TRBV27
abundance: few

CDR3aa: CASGAGPQGDIQYF
CDR3nt: TGTGCCAGCGGAGCCGGCCCCCAAGGGGACATTCAGTACTTC
j_gene: TRBJ2-4
d_gene: NA
v_gene: TRBV6-1
abundance: many

CDR3aa: CSALRATNYEQYF
CDR3nt: TGCAGTGCTCTTCGAGCTACCAACTACGAGCAGTACTTC
j_gene: TRBJ2-7
d_gene: NA
v_gene: TRBV20-1
abundance: NA

CDR3aa: CASSLDGTSGRRNEQFF
CDR3nt: TGTGCCAGCAGTTTAGACGGGACTAGCGGGAGAAGGAATGAGCAGTTCTTC
j_gene: TRBJ2-1
d_gene: TRBD2
v_gene: TRBV12-3/TRBV12-4
abundance: NA

CDR3aa: CASNPRLAGHGHNEQFF
CDR3nt: TGTGCCAGCAACCCCCGACTAGCGGGCCATGGTCACAATGAGCAGTTCTTC
j_gene: TRBJ2-1
d_gene: TRBD2
v_gene: TRBV28
abundance: NA

CDR3aa: CASSPLIALNTEAFF
CDR3nt: TGTGCCAGCAGCCCCCTTATAGCTTTAAACACTGAAGCTTTCTTT
j_gene: TRBJ1-1
d_gene: NA
v_gene: TRBV25-1
abundance: few

CDR3aa: CASKIGPRKDIQYF
CDR3nt: TGCGCCAGCAAGATCGGGCCCCGGAAGGACATTCAGTACTTC
j_gene: TRBJ2-4
d_gene: NA
v_gene: TRBV5-1
abundance: NA

CDR3aa: CSARQGLAKNIQYF
CDR3nt: TGCAGTGCTAGGCAGGGATTAGCCAAAAACATTCAGTACTTC
j_gene: TRBJ2-4
d_gene: NA
v_gene: TRBV20-1
abundance: many

CDR3aa: CASSESSGGLAKDNEQFF
CDR3nt: TGCGCCAGCAGTGAGTCTTCTGGGGGACTAGCGAAGGACAATGAGCAGTTCTTC
j_gene: TRBJ2-1
d_gene: TRBD2
v_gene: TRBV10-1
abundance: few

CDR3aa: CSAHSQTSADTQYF
CDR3nt: TGCAGTGCTCACTCCCAAACTAGCGCAGATACGCAGTATTTT
j_gene: TRBJ2-3
d_gene: TRBD2
v_gene: TRBV20-1
abundance: NA

CDR3aa: CASSLEALTSAEAFF
CDR3nt: TGTGCCAGCAGCTTAGAAGCACTAACCTCTGCTGAAGCTTTCTTT
j_gene: TRBJ1-1
d_gene: NA
v_gene: TRBV7-9
abundance: NA

CDR3aa: CASSRQRGEQFF
CDR3nt: TGTGCCAGCAGCCGACAGCGGGGTGAGCAGTTCTTC
j_gene: TRBJ2-1
d_gene: TRBD2
v_gene: TRBV3-1
abundance: NA

CDR3aa: CSATLADYPNEQFF
CDR3nt: TGCAGTGCTACCCTAGCGGACTATCCCAATGAGCAGTTCTTC
j_gene: TRBJ2-1
d_gene: TRBD2
v_gene: TRBV20-1
abundance: few

CDR3aa: CASSYSGTGGKRDLYNEQFF
CDR3nt: TGTGCCAGCAGTTACTCAGGGACAGGGGGCAAGCGGGACCTATACAATGAGCAGTTCTTC
j_gene: TRBJ2-1
d_gene: TRBD1
v_gene: TRBV6-2/TRBV6-3
abundance: few

CDR3aa: CASSPSIGYPQANVLTF
CDR3nt: TGTGCCAGCAGCCCCAGTATCGGTTACCCTCAGGCCAACGTCCTGACTTTC
j_gene: TRBJ2-6
d_gene: NA
v_gene: TRBV9
abundance: few

CDR3aa: CASSLGPLSYSEQYF
CDR3nt: TGTGCCAGCAGCTTAGGGCCCCTCAGCTATAGCGAGCAGTACTTC
j_gene: TRBJ2-7
d_gene: NA
v_gene: TRBV7-2
abundance: NA

CDR3aa: CAWSVGENQPQHF
CDR3nt: TGTGCCTGGAGTGTCGGAGAAAATCAGCCCCAGCATTTT
j_gene: TRBJ1-5
d_gene: NA
v_gene: TRBV30
abundance: NA

CDR3aa: CSARDPREGMGRNEQFF
CDR3nt: TGCAGTGCTCGTGATCCGCGGGAGGGTATGGGTAGGAATGAGCAGTTCTTC
j_gene: TRBJ2-1
d_gene: TRBD2
v_gene: TRBV20-1
abundance: NA

CDR3aa: CASSPTRAGGAGELFF
CDR3nt: TGTGCCAGCAGCCCCACCAGAGCGGGAGGCGCCGGGGAGCTGTTTTTT
j_gene: TRBJ2-2
d_gene: TRBD2
v_gene: TRBV11-3
abundance: many

CDR3aa: CASRGSTGTLYGYTF
CDR3nt: TGCGCCAGCAGAGGGTCAACAGGAACCCTCTATGGCTACACCTTC
j_gene: TRBJ1-2
d_gene: NA
v_gene: TRBV5-1
abundance: NA

CDR3aa: CAWSNIERGIQHF
CDR3nt: TGTGCCTGGAGTAACATAGAACGGGGGATCCAGCATTTT
j_gene: TRBJ1-5
d_gene: NA
v_gene: TRBV30
abundance: NA

CDR3aa: CASSLGGTTENEQFF
CDR3nt: TGCGCCAGCAGCTTGGGGGGGACTACGGAGAATGAGCAGTTCTTC
j_gene: TRBJ2-1
d_gene: TRBD2
v_gene: TRBV5-1
abundance: NA

CDR3aa: CASRRTGGDSPLHF
CDR3nt: TGTGCCAGCAGGAGGACAGGTGGGGATTCACCCCTCCACTTT
j_gene: TRBJ1-6
d_gene: TRBD1
v_gene: TRBV7-3
abundance: many

CDR3aa: CASSLRGVRDTEAFF
CDR3nt: TGCGCCAGCAGCTTGAGGGGGGTCCGGGACACTGAAGCTTTCTTT
j_gene: TRBJ1-1
d_gene: NA
v_gene: TRBV5-1
abundance: few

CDR3aa: CSALPSGAYEQYF
CDR3nt: TGCAGTGCCCTTCCTAGCGGGGCGTACGAGCAGTACTTC
j_gene: TRBJ2-7
d_gene: TRBD2
v_gene: TRBV20-1
abundance: few

CDR3aa: CSAREGAGSYNEQFF
CDR3nt: TGCAGTGCTAGAGAAGGAGCGGGGAGCTACAATGAGCAGTTCTTC
j_gene: TRBJ2-1
d_gene: TRBD2
v_gene: TRBV20-1
abundance: NA

CDR3aa: CASSPEFDNPYEQYF
CDR3nt: TGTGCCAGCAGCCCAGAATTTGATAACCCCTACGAGCAGTACTTC
j_gene: TRBJ2-7
d_gene: NA
v_gene: TRBV9
abundance: many

CDR3aa: CASRPVVEAFF
CDR3nt: TGTGCCAGCCGCCCCGTAGTTGAAGCTTTCTTT
j_gene: TRBJ1-1
d_gene: NA
v_gene: TRBV7-2
abundance: NA

CDR3aa: CASTSPGEGYGYTF
CDR3nt: TGTGCCAGCACCTCCCCTGGGGAGGGCTATGGCTACACCTTC
j_gene: TRBJ1-2
d_gene: NA
v_gene: TRBV28
abundance: few

CDR3aa: CASSLGRVLAKNIQYF
CDR3nt: TGTGCCAGCAGTTTGGGCCGAGTACTAGCCAAAAACATTCAGTACTTC
j_gene: TRBJ2-4
d_gene: NA
v_gene: TRBV28
abundance: many

CDR3aa: CASSPETSGNPYEQYF
CDR3nt: TGTGCCAGCTCACCTGAGACTAGCGGGAACCCCTACGAGCAGTACTTC
j_gene: TRBJ2-7
d_gene: TRBD2
v_gene: TRBV18
abundance: few

CDR3aa: CSASGVRTDTQYF
CDR3nt: TGCAGTGCTAGCGGGGTACGCACAGATACGCAGTATTTT
j_gene: TRBJ2-3
d_gene: NA
v_gene: TRBV20-1
abundance: NA

CDR3aa: CASIFSGATDTQYF
CDR3nt: TGTGCCAGCATCTTCAGCGGGGCTACAGATACGCAGTATTTT
j_gene: TRBJ2-3
d_gene: TRBD2
v_gene: TRBV6-1
abundance: many

CDR3aa: CSASQGAGQPQHF
CDR3nt: TGCAGTGCTTCACAGGGGGCTGGTCAGCCCCAGCATTTT
j_gene: TRBJ1-5
d_gene: TRBD1
v_gene: TRBV20-1
abundance: few

CDR3aa: CASSLGASGDNEQFF
CDR3nt: TGTGCCAGCAGCTTAGGGGCTAGCGGGGACAATGAGCAGTTCTTC
j_gene: TRBJ2-1
d_gene: TRBD2
v_gene: TRBV7-3
abundance: NA

CDR3aa: CSASLQGETQYF
CDR3nt: TGCAGTGCTAGTCTCCAGGGGGAGACCCAGTACTTC
j_gene: TRBJ2-5
d_gene: NA
v_gene: TRBV20-1
abundance: many

CDR3aa: CASSYSQTSGIYEQYF
CDR3nt: TGTGCCAGCAGTTACTCGCAGACTAGCGGGATATACGAGCAGTACTTC
j_gene: TRBJ2-7
d_gene: TRBD2
v_gene: TRBV6-5
abundance: many

CDR3aa: CSAIGNGNIQYF
CDR3nt: TGCAGTGCCATTGGGAACGGGAACATTCAGTACTTC
j_gene: TRBJ2-4
d_gene: NA
v_gene: TRBV20-1
abundance: many

CDR3aa: CASSLRGTGGTDTQYF
CDR3nt: TGTGCCAGCAGCTTACGTGGGACAGGGGGCACAGATACGCAGTATTTT
j_gene: TRBJ2-3
d_gene: TRBD1
v_gene: TRBV7-2
abundance: many

CDR3aa: CASSNQGAGNTIYF
CDR3nt: TGTGCCAGCAGTAATCAGGGGGCGGGAAACACCATATATTTT
j_gene: TRBJ1-3
d_gene: TRBD1
v_gene: TRBV28
abundance: NA

CDR3aa: CASSQRLLGQALRGYTF
CDR3nt: TGTGCCAGCAGCCAAAGGCTCTTGGGACAGGCCCTTCGGGGCTACACCTTC
j_gene: TRBJ1-2
d_gene: TRBD1
v_gene: TRBV4-2
abundance: few

CDR3aa: CSARERGRAGYTF
CDR3nt: TGCAGTGCTAGAGAGCGCGGCAGGGCGGGCTACACCTTC
j_gene: TRBJ1-2
d_gene: NA
v_gene: TRBV20-1
abundance: few